This TCR beta chain was captured in a study of blood T cell repertoires in COVID-19. This clone was seen a single time. The repertoire was sequenced with immunoSEQ multiplex PCR; TCRdb's copy has only in-frame clones and lacks some. The sample gives 250,000 to 300,000 clones, more than 75% of which show up once; about 2.5% is in the top ten. The germline CDR1 and CDR2 sequences are SNHLY and FYNNEI. The CDR3 extends over 15 amino acids. J was trimmed by 5 bases and V by 5 bases; bases with no gene match: 6. The chain links TRBV2 to TRBJ1-3, with 10 bases lining up with TRBD1. The sequenced sample consisted of PBMCs or T cells enriched from blood (not recorded which). The sequence was collected from a woman aged 35 to 49 with acute COVID-19. The CDR3 sequence is CASSSGTGVRNTIYF. The CDR3 nucleotides read TGTGCCAGCAGTTCCGGGACAGGGGTTAGAAACACCATATATTTT.